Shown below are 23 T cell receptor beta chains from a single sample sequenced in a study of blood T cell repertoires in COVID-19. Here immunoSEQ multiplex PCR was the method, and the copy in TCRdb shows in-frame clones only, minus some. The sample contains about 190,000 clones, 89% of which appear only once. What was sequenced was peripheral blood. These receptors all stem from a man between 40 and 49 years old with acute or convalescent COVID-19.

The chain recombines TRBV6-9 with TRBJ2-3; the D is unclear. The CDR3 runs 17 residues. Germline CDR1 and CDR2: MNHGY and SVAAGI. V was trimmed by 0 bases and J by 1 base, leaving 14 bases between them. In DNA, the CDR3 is TGTGCCAGCAGTTATTCTGGGCCTCTCAACCGCACAGATACGCAGTATTTT. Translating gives CASSYSGPLNRTDTQYF.

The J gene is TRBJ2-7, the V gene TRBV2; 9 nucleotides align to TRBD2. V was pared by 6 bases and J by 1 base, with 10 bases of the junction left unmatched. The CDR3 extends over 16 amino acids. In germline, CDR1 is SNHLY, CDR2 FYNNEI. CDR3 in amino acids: CASRKSSGVDSYEQYF. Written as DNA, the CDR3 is TGTGCCAGCAGGAAGTCTAGCGGGGTTGATTCCTACGAGCAGTACTTC. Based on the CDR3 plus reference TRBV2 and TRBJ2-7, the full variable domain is EPEVTQTPSHQVTQMGQEVILRCVPISNHLYFYWYRQILGQKVEFLVSFYNNEISEKSEIFDDQFSVERPDGSNFTLKIRSTKLEDSAMYFCASRKSSGVDSYEQYFGPGTRLTVT.

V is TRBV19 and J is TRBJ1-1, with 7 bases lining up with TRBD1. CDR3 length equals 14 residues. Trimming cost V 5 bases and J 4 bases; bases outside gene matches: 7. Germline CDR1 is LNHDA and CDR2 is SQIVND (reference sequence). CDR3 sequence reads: CASSVPTGVTEAFF. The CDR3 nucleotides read TGTGCCAGTAGTGTCCCAACAGGGGTCACTGAAGCTTTCTTT.

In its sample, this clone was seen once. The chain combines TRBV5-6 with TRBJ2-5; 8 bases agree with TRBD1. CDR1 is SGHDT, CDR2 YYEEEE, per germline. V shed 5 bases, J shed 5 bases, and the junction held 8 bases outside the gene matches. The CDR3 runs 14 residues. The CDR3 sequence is CASRLTGAKETQYF. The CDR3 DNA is TGTGCCAGCAGGTTGACAGGGGCCAAGGAGACCCAGTACTTC.

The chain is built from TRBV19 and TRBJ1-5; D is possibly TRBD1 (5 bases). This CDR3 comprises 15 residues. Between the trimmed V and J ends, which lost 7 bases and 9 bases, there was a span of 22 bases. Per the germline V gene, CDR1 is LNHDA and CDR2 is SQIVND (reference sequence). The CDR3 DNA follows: TGTGCCAGTACCGCGGCAGGGCTAGGAAGGGGGCCCCAGCATTTT. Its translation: CASTAAGLGRGPQHF.

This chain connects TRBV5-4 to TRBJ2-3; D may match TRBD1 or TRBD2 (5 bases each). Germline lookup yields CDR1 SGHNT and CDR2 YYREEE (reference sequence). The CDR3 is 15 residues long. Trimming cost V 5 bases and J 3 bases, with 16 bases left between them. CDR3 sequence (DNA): TGTGCCAGCAGGTTGAGGGCAGGGTTGACAGATACGCAGTATTTT. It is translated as CASRLRAGLTDTQYF. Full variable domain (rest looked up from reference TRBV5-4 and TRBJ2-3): ETGVTQSPTHLIKTRGQQVTLRCSSQSGHNTVSWYQQALGQGPQFIFQYYREEENGRGNFPPRFSGLQFPNYSSELNVNALELDDSALYLCASRLRAGLTDTQYFGPGTRLTVL.

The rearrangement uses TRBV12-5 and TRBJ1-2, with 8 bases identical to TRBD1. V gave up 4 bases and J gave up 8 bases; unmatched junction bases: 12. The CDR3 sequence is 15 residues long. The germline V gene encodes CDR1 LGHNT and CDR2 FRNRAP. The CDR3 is CASGSFPVRGRGYTF. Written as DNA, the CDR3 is TGTGCTAGTGGTTCGTTCCCCGTCAGGGGGCGAGGCTACACCTTC.

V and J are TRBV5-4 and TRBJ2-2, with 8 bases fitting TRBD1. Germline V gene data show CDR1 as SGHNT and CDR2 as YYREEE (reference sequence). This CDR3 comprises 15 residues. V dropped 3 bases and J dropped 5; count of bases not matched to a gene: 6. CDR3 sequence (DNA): TGTGCCAGCAGCTCAGGACAGGGAACAACCGGGGAGCTGTTTTTT. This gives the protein CASSSGQGTTGELFF.

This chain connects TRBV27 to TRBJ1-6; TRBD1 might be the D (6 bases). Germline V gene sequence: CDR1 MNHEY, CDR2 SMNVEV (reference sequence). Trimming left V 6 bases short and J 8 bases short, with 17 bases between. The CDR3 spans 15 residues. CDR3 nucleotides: TGTGCCAGCAGCCGCAAGGGGGACGGGGATTCACCCCTCCACTTT. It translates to CASSRKGDGDSPLHF.

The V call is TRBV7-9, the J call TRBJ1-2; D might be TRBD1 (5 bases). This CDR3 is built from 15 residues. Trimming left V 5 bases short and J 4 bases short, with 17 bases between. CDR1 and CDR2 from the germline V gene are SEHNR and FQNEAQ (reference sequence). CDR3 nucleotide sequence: TGTGCCAGCAGCCCTCAGCCACAGGCGATCTATGGCTACACCTTC. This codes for CASSPQPQAIYGYTF.

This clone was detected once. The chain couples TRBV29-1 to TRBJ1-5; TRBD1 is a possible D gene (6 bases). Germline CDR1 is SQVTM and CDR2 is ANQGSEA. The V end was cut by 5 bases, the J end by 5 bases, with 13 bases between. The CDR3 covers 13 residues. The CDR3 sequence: CSVSRDIYQPQHF. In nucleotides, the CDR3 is TGCAGCGTTTCCCGGGACATTTATCAGCCCCAGCATTTT.

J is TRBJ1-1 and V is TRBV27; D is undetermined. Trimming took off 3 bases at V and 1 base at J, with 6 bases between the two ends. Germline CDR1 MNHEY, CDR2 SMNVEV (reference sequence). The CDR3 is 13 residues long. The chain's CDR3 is CASSFFGNTEAFF. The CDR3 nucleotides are TGTGCCAGCAGTTTCTTCGGGAACACTGAAGCTTTCTTT.

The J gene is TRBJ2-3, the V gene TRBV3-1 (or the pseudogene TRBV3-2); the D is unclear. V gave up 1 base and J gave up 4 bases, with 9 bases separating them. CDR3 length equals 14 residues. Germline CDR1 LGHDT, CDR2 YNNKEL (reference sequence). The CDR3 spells CASSQVLKPDTQYF. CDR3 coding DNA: TGTGCCAGCAGCCAAGTTCTAAAACCAGATACGCAGTATTTT.

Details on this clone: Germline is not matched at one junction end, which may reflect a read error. In DNA, the CDR3 is TGTGCCAGCTCGACGGGGGAATGGCTAGCGCGGAGGAACTTC. This encodes CASSTGEWLARRNF. This sequence joins TRBV2 and TRBJ2-7; D is perhaps TRBD2 (6 bases). Germline V lookup: CDR1 SNHLY, CDR2 FYNNEI. The CDR3 extends over 14 amino acids. Drawing the rest from reference TRBV2 and TRBJ2-7, the complete variable domain is EPEVTQTPSHQVTQMGQEVILRCVPISNHLYFYWYRQILGQKVEFLVSFYNNEISEKSEIFDDQFSVERPDGSNFTLKIRSTKLEDSAMYFCASSTGEWLARRNFGPGTRLTVT.

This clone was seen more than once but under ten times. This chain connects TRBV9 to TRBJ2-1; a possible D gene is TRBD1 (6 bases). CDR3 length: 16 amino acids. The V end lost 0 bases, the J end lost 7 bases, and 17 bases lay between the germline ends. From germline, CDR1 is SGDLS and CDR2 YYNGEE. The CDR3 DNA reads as TGTGCCAGCAGCGTAGGTTTCGGACCAAGGGGGAATGAGCAGTTCTTC. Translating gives CASSVGFGPRGNEQFF.

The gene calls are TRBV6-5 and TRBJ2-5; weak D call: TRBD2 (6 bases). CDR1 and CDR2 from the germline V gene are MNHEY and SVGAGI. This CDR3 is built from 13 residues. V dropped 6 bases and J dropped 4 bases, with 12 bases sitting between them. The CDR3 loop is CASRGGVGETQYF. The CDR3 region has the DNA TGTGCCAGCAGGGGGGGAGTCGGAGAGACCCAGTACTTC.

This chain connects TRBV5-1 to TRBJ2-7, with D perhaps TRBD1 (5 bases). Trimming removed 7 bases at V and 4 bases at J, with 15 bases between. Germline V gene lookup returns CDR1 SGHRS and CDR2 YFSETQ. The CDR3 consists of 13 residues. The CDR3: CASGPGSGYEQYF. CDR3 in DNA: TGCGCCAGCGGGCCCGGTTCAGGGTACGAGCAGTACTTC.

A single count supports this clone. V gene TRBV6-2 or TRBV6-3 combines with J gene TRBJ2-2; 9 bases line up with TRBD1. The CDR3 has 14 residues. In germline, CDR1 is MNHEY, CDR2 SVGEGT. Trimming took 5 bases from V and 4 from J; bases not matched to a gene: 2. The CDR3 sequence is CASSRTGATGELFF. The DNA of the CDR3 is TGTGCCAGCAGTCGGACAGGGGCCACCGGGGAGCTGTTTTTT.

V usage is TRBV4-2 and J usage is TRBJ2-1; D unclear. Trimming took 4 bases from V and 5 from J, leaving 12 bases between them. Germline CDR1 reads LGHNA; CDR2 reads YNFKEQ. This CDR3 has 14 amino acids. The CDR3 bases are TGTGCCAGCAGCCTAAAGCTAGGAGACAATGAGCAGTTCTTC. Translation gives CASSLKLGDNEQFF.

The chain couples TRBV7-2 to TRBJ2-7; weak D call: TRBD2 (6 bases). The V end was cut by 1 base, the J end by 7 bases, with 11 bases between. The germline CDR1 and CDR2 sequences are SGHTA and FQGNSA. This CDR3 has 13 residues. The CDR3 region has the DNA TGTGCCAGCAGCTTAGGAGGCGCGGGAGAGCAGTACTTC. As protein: CASSLGGAGEQYF.

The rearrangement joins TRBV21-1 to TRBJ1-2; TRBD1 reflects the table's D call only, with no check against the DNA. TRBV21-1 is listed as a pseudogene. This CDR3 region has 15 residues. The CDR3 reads CATTIRNSLNYGYTF. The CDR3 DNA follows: TGTGCCACCACGATACGGAACAGCCTAAACTATGGCTACACCTTC.

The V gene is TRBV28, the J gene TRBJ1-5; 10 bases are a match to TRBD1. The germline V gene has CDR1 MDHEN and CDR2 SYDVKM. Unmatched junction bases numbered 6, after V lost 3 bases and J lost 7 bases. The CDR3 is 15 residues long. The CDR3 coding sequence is TGTGCCAGCAGTTTCGCCGGGACAGGGGAGCAGCCCCAGCATTTT. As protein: CASSFAGTGEQPQHF.

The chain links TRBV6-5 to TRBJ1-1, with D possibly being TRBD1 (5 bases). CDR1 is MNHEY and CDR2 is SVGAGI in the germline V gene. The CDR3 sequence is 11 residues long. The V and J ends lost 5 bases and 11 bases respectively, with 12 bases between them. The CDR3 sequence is CASSSMGRAFF. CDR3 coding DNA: TGTGCCAGCAGTAGTATGGGGCGGGCTTTCTTT.